The rows below give T cell receptor beta chains drawn from one sample of a study of blood T cell repertoires in COVID-19. Sequenced by immunoSEQ multiplex PCR; TCRdb stores in-frame clones only, minus some. The sample has tens of thousands of clones; around 91% are singletons. Sequencing was performed on peripheral blood. These receptors were collected from a man between 65 and 79 years old with active or convalescent COVID-19. Both conserved end residues are part of each CDR3. The D gene is left open where the match is weak. Clone size, where shown, is once, few, many, or a class for clones that have expanded.

j_call clone_size v_call d_call cdr3_nt cdr3_aa
TRBJ2-1 . TRBV6-2/TRBV6-3 TRBD1 TGTGCCAGCAGTGCCTGGGACAGTTCCTACAATGAGCAGTTCTTC CASSAWDSSYNEQFF
TRBJ1-2 . TRBV6-5 . TGTGCCAGCGGAACAGGGCTAGACTATGGCTACACCTTC CASGTGLDYGYTF
TRBJ1-1 few TRBV5-1 . TGCGCCAGCAGCTTGGTCGGGTCCGGGAGCACTGAAGCTTTCTTT CASSLVGSGSTEAFF
TRBJ2-7 . TRBV6-5 . TGTGCCAGCAGAGATCCTCAGGACGAGCAGTACTTC CASRDPQDEQYF
TRBJ1-2 . TRBV10-1 . TGCGCCAGCATCTGTTCAAACAGGAGCTCCTATGGCTACACCTTC CASICSNRSSYGYTF
TRBJ1-1 . TRBV5-1 . TGCGCCAGCAGCACAGCCCAGGGATGGAGTACTGAAGCTTTCTTT CASSTAQGWSTEAFF
TRBJ1-3 . TRBV13 . TGTGCCAGCAGCCCACAGTCTGGAAACACCATATATTTT CASSPQSGNTIYF
TRBJ2-7 . TRBV5-1 TRBD1 TGCGCCAGCAGCCCCGGACAGGGGTATTCCTACGAGCAGTACTTC CASSPGQGYSYEQYF
TRBJ2-7 . TRBV19 . TGTGCCAGTAGGGGGACATCGGGCTACGAGCAGTACTTC CASRGTSGYEQYF
TRBJ2-7 . TRBV5-1 TRBD1 TGCGCCAGCAGCATACAGGGGGCGACCCTCTCGCGCGAGCAGTACTTC CASSIQGATLSREQYF
TRBJ1-6 . TRBV9 . TGTGCCAGCAGCACCCGGGGAAATTCACCCCTCCACTTT CASSTRGNSPLHF
TRBJ2-1 . TRBV3-1/TRBV3-2 TRBD2 TGTGCCAGCAGCCAAGTATTAGCGGGCAATGAGCAGTTCTTC CASSQVLAGNEQFF
TRBJ1-4 once TRBV7-2 . TGTGCCAGCAGCTTAGGAGGGCTCGGAAATGAAAAACTGTTTTTT CASSLGGLGNEKLFF
TRBJ1-6 . TRBV9 TRBD1 TGTGCCAGCAGCTCCCGGGACAGGGGGCCCGGAGCCTATAATTCACCCCTCCACTTT CASSSRDRGPGAYNSPLHF
TRBJ2-1 . TRBV11-3 TRBD2 TGTGCCAGCAGCTCCACGGGCGGGAGGTCCTACAATGAGCAGTTCTTC CASSSTGGRSYNEQFF
TRBJ1-5 . TRBV7-9 . TGTGCCAGCGGAGATCAGCCCCAGCATTTT CASGDQPQHF
TRBJ2-2 . TRBV7-6 . TGTGCCAGCACAAATCTGGGTGGGCCGACCGGGGAGCTGTTTTTT CASTNLGGPTGELFF
TRBJ2-7 once TRBV6-5 TRBD1 TGTGCCAGGTACCGGGACAGGGGGTACGAGCAGTACTTC CARYRDRGYEQYF
TRBJ1-1 . TRBV16 . TGTGCCAGCAGCCAATCCCTTACTGAAGCTTTCTTT CASSQSLTEAFF
TRBJ1-1 . TRBV7-9 . TGTGCCAGCAGCTCGAAGGGGACTGAAGCTTTCTTT CASSSKGTEAFF
TRBJ1-5 . TRBV5-3 . TGTGCCAGAAGCTTACGGGGTGGCAATCAGCCCCAGCATTTT CARSLRGGNQPQHF
TRBJ1-5 . TRBV4-2 . TGTGCCAGCAGCCAAGAATTTTCAGGGGGCAATCAGCCCCAGCATTTT CASSQEFSGGNQPQHF
TRBJ1-2 . TRBV18 TRBD1 TGTGCCAGCTCACCAGGGACAGGTTACAACTATGGCTACACCTTC CASSPGTGYNYGYTF
TRBJ1-6 once TRBV18 . TGTGCCAGCTCACCCTACGCTTATAATTCACCCCTCCACTTT CASSPYAYNSPLHF
TRBJ1-6 . TRBV6-5 TRBD1 TGTGCCAGCAGGGGGACAGGGAGGTTTTCACCCCTCCACTTT CASRGTGRFSPLHF
TRBJ1-2 . TRBV2 TRBD1 TGTGCCAGCAGTGCTCCCGGGACAGGGGTTTATGGCTACACCTTC CASSAPGTGVYGYTF
TRBJ1-1 . TRBV6-2/TRBV6-3 . TGTGCCAGCAGTTACGCTCCCCGAGGCACTGAAGCTTTCTTT CASSYAPRGTEAFF
TRBJ1-2 . TRBV4-1 TRBD1 TGCGCCAGCAGCCAAGATTGGGGACAGGGGGCGAAACGCTACACCTTC CASSQDWGQGAKRYTF
TRBJ1-2 . TRBV4-1 TRBD1 TGCGCCAGCAGCCAAGAGGGACAGGGTTACTATGGCTACACCTTC CASSQEGQGYYGYTF
TRBJ1-2 . TRBV28 . TGTGCCAGCAGGAGTACAGAGCCCTATGGCTACACCTTC CASRSTEPYGYTF
TRBJ2-5 . TRBV2 . TGTGCCGAGCGAGCCCCGGGGGAGACCCAGTACTTC CAERAPGETQYF
TRBJ1-5 . TRBV7-2 . TGTGCCAGCAGCTTACAGGGACAGCCCCAGCATTTT CASSLQGQPQHF
TRBJ2-5 once TRBV27 TRBD1 TGTGCCAGCAGTCCCTCCGTTGGGACAGTCCAAGAGACCCAGTACTTC CASSPSVGTVQETQYF
TRBJ1-5 once TRBV6-6 . TGTGCCAGCAGCTCGGGTTATGGCAATCAGCCCCAGCATTTT CASSSGYGNQPQHF
TRBJ1-5 . TRBV30 . TGTGCCTGGAATACTAATAGCAATCAGCCCCAGCATTTT CAWNTNSNQPQHF
TRBJ1-1 few TRBV5-1 . TGCGCCAGCAGCTTGGCCCCGGGCAAGGCGGGGAACACTGAAGCTTTCTTT CASSLAPGKAGNTEAFF
TRBJ1-5 . TRBV15 TRBD1 TGTGCCACCAGCGAGGGACAGGGCAACAATCAGCCCCAGCATTTT CATSEGQGNNQPQHF
TRBJ2-3 . TRBV7-2 TRBD2 TGTGCCAGCAGCCTTTCGGGAGGGGATACGCAGTATTTT CASSLSGGDTQYF
TRBJ2-3 . TRBV13 . TGTGCCAGCAGCTTGTCTGGGGGCTCGGATACGCAGTATTTT CASSLSGGSDTQYF
TRBJ2-1 . TRBV21-1 . TGTGCCAGCAGCCCTGGAGTAGCACGGTTCTTC CASSPGVARFF
TRBJ2-1 once TRBV9 . TGTGCCAGCAGCGTAGCCAACACAGTTGGTCAGCAGTTCTTC CASSVANTVGQQFF
TRBJ1-2 . TRBV4-3 . TGCGCCAGCAGCCAAGATAGGGGATATGGCTACACCTTC CASSQDRGYGYTF
TRBJ1-2 . TRBV6-6 . TGTGCCAGCAGCCGAACAGGTCCCCGGGGGGGCTACACCTTC CASSRTGPRGGYTF
TRBJ2-7 . TRBV20-1 . TGCAGTGCTGTTGGACAGGAGCAGTACTTC CSAVGQEQYF
TRBJ2-5 . TRBV5-1 . TGCGCCAGCAGCGGGACACCTGGAGGGACCCAGTACTTC CASSGTPGGTQYF
TRBJ1-5 . TRBV6-2/TRBV6-3 . TGTGCCAGCAGTGAGCGGCGCCAGCCCCAGCATTTT CASSERRQPQHF
TRBJ1-2 . TRBV9 . TGTGCCAGCAGCGTATATCTCCCGGGAGACATTTTGTCAGGTGGCTACACCTTC CASSVYLPGDILSGGYTF
TRBJ2-2 . TRBV19 . TGTGCCAGTCGGTCGGGCCCTGGGACTTCCTGGAACACCGGGGAGCTGTTTTTT CASRSGPGTSWNTGELFF
TRBJ1-5 . TRBV30 TRBD1 TGTGCCTGGAGTCGGGACAGTAATAATCAGCCCCAGCATTTT CAWSRDSNNQPQHF
TRBJ2-2 . TRBV6-2/TRBV6-3 . TGTGCCAGCAGCCCATATTTGTTCGGGGAGCTGTTTTTT CASSPYLFGELFF
TRBJ2-5 . TRBV7-2 TRBD1 TGTGCCAGCAGCTACCAACAGGGGCAGGAGACCCAGTACTTC CASSYQQGQETQYF
TRBJ2-7 . TRBV11-2 TRBD1 TGTGCCAGCAGCTTAGAGACAGGGTTCCACGAGCAGTACTTC CASSLETGFHEQYF
TRBJ1-1 . TRBV19 . TGTGCCAGTAGCCGGGTACTGAACACTGAAGCTTTCTTT CASSRVLNTEAFF